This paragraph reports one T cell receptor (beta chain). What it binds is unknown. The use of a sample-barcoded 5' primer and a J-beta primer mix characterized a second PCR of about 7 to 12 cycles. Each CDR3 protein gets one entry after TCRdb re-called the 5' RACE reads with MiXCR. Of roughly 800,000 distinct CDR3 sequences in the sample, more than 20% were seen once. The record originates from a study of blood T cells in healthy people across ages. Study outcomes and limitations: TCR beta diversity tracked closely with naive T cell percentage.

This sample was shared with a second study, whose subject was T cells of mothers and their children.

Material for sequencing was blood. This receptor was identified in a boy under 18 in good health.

CDR3 nucleotide sequence: TGCGCCAGCAGCTTGGCGTCTCGGGCTCTAGCCAAAAACATTCAGTACTTC. Residues: CASSLASRALAKNIQYF. V gene TRBV5-1 combines with J gene TRBJ2-4; D gene unclear. The CDR3 has 17 amino acids. Trimming stripped 0 bases from V and 0 bases from J, with 13 bases between. The germline CDR1 and CDR2 sequences are SGHRS and YFSETQ.